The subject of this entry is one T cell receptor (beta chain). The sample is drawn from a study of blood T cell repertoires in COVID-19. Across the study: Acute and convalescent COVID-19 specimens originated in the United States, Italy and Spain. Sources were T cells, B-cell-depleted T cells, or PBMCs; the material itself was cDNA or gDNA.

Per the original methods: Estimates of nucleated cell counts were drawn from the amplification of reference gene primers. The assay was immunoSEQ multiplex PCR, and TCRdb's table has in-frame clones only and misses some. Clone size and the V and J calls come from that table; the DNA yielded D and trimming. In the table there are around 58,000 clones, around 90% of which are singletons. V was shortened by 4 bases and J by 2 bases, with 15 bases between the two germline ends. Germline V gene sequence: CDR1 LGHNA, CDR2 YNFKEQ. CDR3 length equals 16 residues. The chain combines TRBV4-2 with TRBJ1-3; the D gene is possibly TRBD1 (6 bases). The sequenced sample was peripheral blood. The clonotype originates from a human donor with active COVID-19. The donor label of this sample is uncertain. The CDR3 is CASSPRGADAGNTIYF. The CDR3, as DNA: TGTGCCAGCAGCCCCAGGGGTGCGGACGCTGGAAACACCATATATTTT.